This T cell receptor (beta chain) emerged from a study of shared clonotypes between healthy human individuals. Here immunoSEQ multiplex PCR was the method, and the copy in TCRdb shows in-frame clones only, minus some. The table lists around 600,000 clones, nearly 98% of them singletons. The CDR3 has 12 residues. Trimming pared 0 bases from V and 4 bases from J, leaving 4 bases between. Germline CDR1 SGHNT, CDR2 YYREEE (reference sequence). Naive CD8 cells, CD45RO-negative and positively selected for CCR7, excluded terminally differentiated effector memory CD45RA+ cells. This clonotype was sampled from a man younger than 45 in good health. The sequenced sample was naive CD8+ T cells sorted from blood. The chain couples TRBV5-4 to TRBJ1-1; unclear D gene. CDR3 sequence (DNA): TGTGCCAGCAGCTTGGTGGGCACTGAAGCTTTCTTT. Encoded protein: CASSLVGTEAFF.